These 31 T cell receptor beta chains came from one sample sequenced in a study of monozygotic twins with inflammatory bowel disease. TCRdb re-called the 5' RACE reads and shows each CDR3 protein once, DNA omitted. This sample's table reports about 380,000 distinct CDR3 sequences. The specimen sequenced was blood. These receptors all stem from a human donor with ulcerative colitis or Crohn's disease, or a healthy co-twin of an affected twin (not recorded which).

The CDR3 reads CASSQDWQREQYF. The chain employs TRBV4-3 and TRBJ2-7. The germline V gene has CDR1 LGHNA and CDR2 YSLEER. The CDR3 is made up of 13 amino acids.

This rearrangement joins TRBV4-2 to TRBJ2-5. Germline V gives CDR1 LGHNA, CDR2 YNFKEQ. CDR3 length: 13 residues. The CDR3 reads CASSQDSRETQYF.

The chain joins TRBV9 to TRBJ2-7; with no DNA, the TCRdb D assignment of TRBD1 cannot be verified. CDR3 length equals 15 residues. CDR1 is SGDLS, CDR2 YYNGEE, per germline. CDR3 region: CASSVHPDTTYEQYF.

The V gene is TRBV30, the J gene TRBJ2-1. The CDR3 runs 15 residues. Germline values: CDR1 GTSNPN, CDR2 SVGIG (reference sequence). CDR3 residues: CAWSQSASPYNEQFF.

The chain recombines TRBV7-2 with TRBJ2-3; the TRBD2 assignment by TCRdb is unverifiable without DNA. CDR1 and CDR2 from the germline V gene are SGHTA and FQGNSA. The CDR3 spans 15 residues. The CDR3 protein is CASRLAGGVADTQYF.

The chain employs TRBV9 and TRBJ2-1; there is no DNA to check the TCRdb D call of TRBD2. This CDR3 contains 17 residues. CDR1 and CDR2 (germline): SGDLS, YYNGEE. CDR3 sequence: CASSVPGLAGGNNEQFF.

This sequence joins TRBV20-1 and TRBJ2-7. Per the germline V gene, CDR1 is DFQATT and CDR2 is SNEGSKA (reference sequence). This CDR3 region has 11 residues. The CDR3 spells CSAFQAYEQYF.

V and J are TRBV7-2 and TRBJ2-3; TCRdb's D gene call, TRBD1, goes unchecked for lack of DNA. Germline V lookup: CDR1 SGHTA, CDR2 FQGNSA. The CDR3 is made up of 15 amino acids. The CDR3 here is CASSLRTGGTDTQYF.

The chain recombines TRBV12-3 or TRBV12-4 with TRBJ2-5; the TRBD2 assignment by TCRdb is unverifiable without DNA. The CDR3 length is 14 residues. CDR3 sequence reads: CASSRTGLQETRYF.

The V and J genes are TRBV5-6 and TRBJ2-1; the D call of TRBD1 rests on TCRdb alone, since no DNA is present to check it. CDR1 and CDR2 from the germline V gene are SGHDT and YYEEEE. This CDR3 contains 14 residues. CDR3 region: CASRRTGGRGEQFF.

The chain joins TRBV6-1 to TRBJ2-7; without DNA, the TCRdb call of TRBD1 cannot be checked. CDR3 length: 15 amino acids. The germline V gene has CDR1 MNHNS and CDR2 SASEGT. The chain's CDR3 is CASSGAIRASYEQYF.

The chain couples TRBV20-1 to TRBJ2-7; the D gene TCRdb calls, TRBD2, cannot be checked with no DNA. The CDR3 contains 14 residues. CDR1 and CDR2 from the germline V gene are DFQATT and SNEGSKA (reference sequence). The CDR3 loop reads CSGRPDRRYYEQYF.

V is TRBV3-1 and J is TRBJ1-2; TCRdb outputs TRBD1, but without DNA this stays unchecked. The CDR3 loop spans 12 amino acids. Germline lookup yields CDR1 LGHDT and CDR2 YNNKEL (reference sequence). This CDR3 reads CAASAPRYGYTF.

The chain is built from TRBV6-2 or TRBV6-3 and TRBJ2-5; TCRdb selects TRBD2, and the lack of DNA leaves this call unchecked. Per the germline V gene, CDR1 is MNHEY and CDR2 is SVGEGT. The CDR3 consists of 14 residues. The CDR3: CASSSRRFQETQYF.

The chain joins TRBV5-1 to TRBJ2-3; without DNA, the TCRdb call of TRBD1 cannot be checked. Per germline, CDR1 SGHRS and CDR2 YFSETQ. The CDR3 spans 16 residues. Here the CDR3 reads CASSLARGTGGDTQYF.

The V call is TRBV21-1, the J call TRBJ1-2. TRBV21-1 is a pseudogene. The CDR3 runs to 11 residues. This CDR3 is CASSRPIGYTF.

The V call is TRBV12-3 or TRBV12-4, the J call TRBJ2-7. This CDR3 is 17 amino acids long. The CDR3 is CASSRYAHNKRSYEQYF.

Here the CDR3 reads CASSSGPGDHEQYF. The V gene is TRBV7-3, the J gene TRBJ2-7; TCRdb's D call of TRBD1 is untestable without DNA. Germline V gene data show CDR1 as SGHTA and CDR2 as FQGTGA. The CDR3 loop spans 14 amino acids.

The chain joins TRBV11-2 to TRBJ2-7; TCRdb calls TRBD1, which cannot be checked without DNA. CDR3 size: 16 residues. Germline assignment: CDR1 SGHAT and CDR2 FQNNGV. CDR3 in amino acids: CASSLEMGTGGAGQYF.

The rearrangement uses TRBV27 and TRBJ2-7; without DNA, the TCRdb call of TRBD1 cannot be checked. Germline V gene lookup returns CDR1 MNHEY and CDR2 SMNVEV (reference sequence). The CDR3 runs 13 residues. CDR3 protein: CASSLYRGAEQYF.

The V call is TRBV7-9, the J call TRBJ2-7; the TCRdb call, TRBD1, lacks DNA for checking. CDR3 length equals 14 residues. Germline V gene sequence: CDR1 SEHNR, CDR2 FQNEAQ (reference sequence). CDR3 amino acids: CASTLDRGHYEQYF. The full variable domain, with the rest looked up from reference TRBV7-9 and TRBJ2-7, is DTGVSQNPRHKITKRGQNVTFRCDPISEHNRLYWYRQTLGQGPEFLTYFQNEAQLEKSRLLSDRFSAERPKGSFSTLEIQRTEQGDSAMYLCASTLDRGHYEQYFGPGTRLTVT.

The chain combines TRBV11-2 with TRBJ2-4. The CDR3 is 18 amino acids. The V gene's germline CDR1 is SGHAT and CDR2 FQNNGV. The CDR3 reads CASSLTDTLLAGKNIQYF.

This chain uses TRBV13 with TRBJ2-3; TCRdb picks TRBD1, but there is no DNA to check that call. The CDR3 runs 15 residues. CDR1 and CDR2 from the germline V gene are PRHDT and FYEKMQ (reference sequence). The chain's CDR3 is CASSPTGTTTDTQYF.

The gene calls are TRBV4-1 and TRBJ2-7; TCRdb returns TRBD1, unconfirmable since there is no DNA. The CDR3 consists of 15 residues. Germline CDR1 reads MGHRA; CDR2 reads YSYEKL. CDR3 protein: CASSQDGRGPYEQYF.

V and J are TRBV12-3 or TRBV12-4 and TRBJ2-7; lacking DNA, the TRBD1 call made by TCRdb goes unchecked. The CDR3 runs to 13 residues. The CDR3 loop is CASSPGGGVEQYF.

The J gene is TRBJ2-6, the V gene TRBV2. This CDR3 is built from 14 residues. Germline V gene data show CDR1 as SNHLY and CDR2 as FYNNEI. This CDR3 is CASRQSSGANVLTF.

The chain has TRBV12-3 or TRBV12-4 and TRBJ2-7; the TCRdb D gene call, TRBD1, has no DNA to confirm it. This CDR3 region has 12 residues. The CDR3 reads CARSSSFRAQYF.

V is TRBV7-6 and J is TRBJ2-5. Germline V gene data show CDR1 as SGHVS and CDR2 as FNYEAQ. There are 14 residues in the CDR3. CDR3 region: CASSSGVGQETQYF.

The rearrangement links TRBV24-1 to TRBJ2-3; the TRBD1 assignment by TCRdb is unverifiable without DNA. Germline CDR1 KGHDR, CDR2 SFDVKD. CDR3 length: 17 amino acids. The chain's CDR3 is CATSDLGGPLGTDTQYF.

This chain links TRBV4-2 with TRBJ2-3; TCRdb's D call of TRBD1 is untestable without DNA. The germline V gene has CDR1 LGHNA and CDR2 YNFKEQ. There are 17 residues in the CDR3. The CDR3 region is CASSPRDRGPVADTQYF.

The rearrangement joins TRBV5-1 to TRBJ2-5; the TCRdb call, TRBD1, lacks DNA for checking. The CDR3 extends over 17 amino acids. CDR1 is SGHRS and CDR2 is YFSETQ in the germline V gene. The CDR3 loop reads CASSLTPGQGSGETQYF.